Presented here are 29 T cell receptor beta chains from one specimen sequenced in a study of neurological immune-mediated disorders. Time point reported: longitudinal time-point 2. TCRdb redid the calling of the 5' RACE reads with MiXCR, one entry per CDR3 protein. There are about 60,000 distinct CDR3 sequences in the sample; less than 10% occur only once, and 12% lies in the top ten. Sequencing input: PBMCs. These TCRs come from a man aged 30-40 years in good health.

This clonotype showed up many times. V is TRBV20-1 and J is TRBJ2-3, with D tentatively TRBD2 (6 bases). The germline V and J ends were trimmed by 0 bases and 0 bases, with 13 bases remaining between them. CDR1 and CDR2 from the germline V gene are DFQATT and SNEGSKA (reference sequence). The CDR3 has 16 amino acids. CDR3 sequence reads: CSARDPRGVSTDTQYF. As DNA, the CDR3 is TGCAGTGCTAGAGACCCGCGCGGGGTTAGCACAGATACGCAGTATTTT.

This clonotype was found many times. The gene calls are TRBV18 and TRBJ2-3; 9 bases map to TRBD1. This CDR3 comprises 16 residues. Germline CDR1 reads KGHSH; CDR2 reads LQKENI. The J segment lost 3 bases and the V segment lost 4 bases, leaving 8 bases of the junction unmatched. The CDR3 sequence: CASSRTGGARTDTQYF. The DNA for the CDR3 is TGTGCCAGCTCACGCACAGGGGGCGCTAGGACAGATACGCAGTATTTT.

There are many counts of this clonotype. The chain has TRBV3-1 and TRBJ2-6; D unclear. Deletions cut 0 bases from V and 0 bases from J, with 6 bases between. In germline, CDR1 is LGHDT, CDR2 YNNKEL (reference sequence). This CDR3 has 16 amino acids. CDR3 sequence: CASSQDRASGANVLTF. CDR3 nucleotides: TGTGCCAGCAGCCAAGACAGAGCCTCTGGGGCCAACGTCCTGACTTTC. Using reference TRBV3-1 and TRBJ2-6 for the parts outside the CDR3, the full variable domain is DTAVSQTPKYLVTQMGNDKSIKCEQNLGHDTMYWYKQDSKKFLKIMFSYNNKELIINETVPNRFSPKSPDKAHLNLHINSLELGDSAVYFCASSQDRASGANVLTFGAGSRLTVL.

This clonotype was recorded many times. The rearrangement links TRBV10-3 to TRBJ2-3; TRBD2 might be the D (6 bases). Germline loops: CDR1 ENHRY, CDR2 SYGVKD. The CDR3 loop spans 16 amino acids. V lost 3 bases and J lost 2, with 15 bases in between. The CDR3 region has the DNA TGTGCCATCAGTGATCACGGACTACCATCCACAGATACGCAGTATTTT. Its protein product is CAISDHGLPSTDTQYF.

This clonotype was detected only once. The chain carries TRBV18 and TRBJ2-3; maybe TRBD2 (5 bases). Per the germline V gene, CDR1 is KGHSH and CDR2 is LQKENI. This CDR3 is built from 16 residues. Trimming shortened V by 5 bases and J by 2 bases, and 17 bases separated the two germline ends. In nucleotides, the CDR3 is TGTGCCAGCTCATCCGACGAGGGTGCTGCCACAGATACGCAGTATTTT. This gives the protein CASSSDEGAATDTQYF.

At least ten counts were recorded for this clonotype. The gene calls are TRBV24-1 and TRBJ1-5; no definite D call. The germline V gene has CDR1 KGHDR and CDR2 SFDVKD. This CDR3 is built from 15 residues. V gave up 4 bases and J gave up 3 bases, with 12 bases separating them. The CDR3 coding sequence is TGTGCCACCAGTGACCCGGGTCAGTCCAATCAGCCCCAGCATTTT. This gives the protein CATSDPGQSNQPQHF.

This clonotype was recorded many times. The V call is TRBV27, the J call TRBJ2-3, with D hard to call. Trimming cost V 5 bases and J 8 bases, with 11 bases left between them. The CDR3 consists of 12 residues. CDR1 MNHEY and CDR2 SMNVEV come from the germline V gene (reference sequence). The CDR3 here is CASSPGRPTQYF. As DNA, the CDR3 is TGTGCCAGCAGTCCCGGTCGTCCTACGCAGTATTTT.

Ten or more counts support this clonotype. This rearrangement joins TRBV7-2 to TRBJ2-2; possible D gene TRBD2, 6 bases. Trimming pared 4 bases from V and 4 bases from J, leaving 10 bases between. In germline, CDR1 is SGHTA, CDR2 FQGNSA. The CDR3 extends over 14 amino acids. As DNA, the CDR3 is TGTGCCAGCAGCTGGGTCGGGAGCACCGGGGAGCTGTTTTTT. It specifies CASSWVGSTGELFF. The full variable domain, completed using reference TRBV7-2 and TRBJ2-2, is GAGVSQSPSNKVTEKGKDVELRCDPISGHTALYWYRQSLGQGLEFLIYFQGNSAPDKSGLPSDRFSAERTGGSVSTLTIQRTQQEDSAVYLCASSWVGSTGELFFGEGSRLTVL.

This clonotype was picked up many times. This chain uses TRBV5-1 with TRBJ1-5; D is unresolved. The CDR3 sequence is 17 residues long. Trimming shortened V by 3 bases and J by 2 bases, and 18 bases separated the two germline ends. Per the germline V gene, CDR1 is SGHRS and CDR2 is YFSETQ. The CDR3 sequence is CASSWPQDRMGNQPQHF. For the CDR3, the DNA is TGCGCCAGCAGCTGGCCGCAGGACCGTATGGGCAATCAGCCCCAGCATTTT.

This clonotype was detected many times. The chain is built from TRBV20-1 and TRBJ2-2; D tentatively reads TRBD1 or TRBD2 (5 bases each). Per germline, CDR1 DFQATT and CDR2 SNEGSKA (reference sequence). V dropped 3 bases and J dropped 4 bases, with 12 bases sitting between them. This CDR3 region has 14 residues. The CDR3 spells CSASFGAGTGELFF. The DNA of the CDR3 is TGCAGTGCTAGTTTTGGGGCGGGCACCGGGGAGCTGTTTTTT.

This clonotype was counted at least ten times. The chain couples TRBV7-2 to TRBJ1-1; no definite D call. The V gene's germline CDR1 is SGHTA and CDR2 FQGNSA. V was cut by 1 base and J by 10 bases, with 13 bases left in between. The CDR3 is 13 amino acids. CDR3 protein: CASSLVSAGLAFF. The CDR3 nucleotides read TGTGCCAGCAGCTTAGTTTCGGCGGGTTTAGCTTTCTTT.

This rearrangement joins TRBV18 to TRBJ2-6, with D tentatively TRBD1 (5 bases). Germline values: CDR1 KGHSH, CDR2 LQKENI. V was shortened by 2 bases and J by 4 bases, with 15 bases between the two germline ends. CDR3 size: 17 residues. CDR3 in DNA: TGTGCCAGCTCACCAAGGGCAGGGCAGGAAGGGGCCAACGTCCTGACTTTC. It translates to CASSPRAGQEGANVLTF.

This clonotype has a count of ten or more. V usage is TRBV12-3 or TRBV12-4 and J usage is TRBJ2-2; 12 bases are a match to TRBD2. This CDR3 has 14 residues. J gave up 10 bases and V 6 bases, and 6 bases lay outside the gene matches. The CDR3 reads CASSQLAGGAELFF. CDR3 nucleotide sequence: TGTGCCAGCAGCCAACTAGCGGGAGGCGCGGAGCTGTTTTTT.

This clonotype was detected many times. The chain uses TRBV24-1 and TRBJ2-3; D tentatively fits TRBD1 or TRBD2 (5 bases each). The germline gives CDR1 KGHDR, CDR2 SFDVKD. The CDR3 is 13 residues long. V gave up 2 bases and J gave up 6 bases, with 8 bases separating them. The CDR3 region is CATSDWGSDTQYF. The CDR3 DNA reads TGTGCCACCAGTGATTGGGGGAGTGATACGCAGTATTTT.

This clonotype was observed many times. The V gene is TRBV3-1, the J gene TRBJ2-1; 7 nucleotides align to TRBD1. The CDR3 loop spans 16 amino acids. The ends lost 5 bases at V and 3 bases at J; junction bases unmatched: 10. CDR1 is LGHDT and CDR2 is YNNKEL in the germline V gene (reference sequence). CDR3 loop: CASSTRQGLSYNEQFF. The CDR3 DNA reads TGTGCCAGCAGCACCCGACAGGGTTTGAGCTACAATGAGCAGTTCTTC.

This clonotype was recorded many times. The CDR3 nucleotides read TGCAGTGCTGAAGGGACTAGCGGCCCCACAGATACGCAGTATTTT. This translates into CSAEGTSGPTDTQYF. The gene calls are TRBV20-1 and TRBJ2-3, with TRBD2 identical over 11 bases. CDR3 length: 15 residues. The junction had 6 bases not matched to a gene; V was cut back by 5 bases and J by 2 bases. Germline V gene sequence: CDR1 DFQATT, CDR2 SNEGSKA (reference sequence).

This clonotype was recorded at least ten times. The chain links TRBV28 to TRBJ2-7; 9 bases are a match to TRBD1. V lost 6 bases to trimming and J lost 0 bases; unmatched junction nucleotides: 9. This CDR3 comprises 16 residues. Germline-derived CDR1 and CDR2 are MDHEN and SYDVKM. The CDR3 reads CASSSFGTGLSYEQYF. The DNA for the CDR3 is TGTGCCAGCAGCTCGTTTGGGACAGGGCTCTCCTACGAGCAGTACTTC. The variable domain in full, with the rest retrieved from reference TRBV28 and TRBJ2-7, is DVKVTQSSRYLVKRTGEKVFLECVQDMDHENMFWYRQDPGLGLRLIYFSYDVKMKEKGDIPEGYSVSREKKERFSLILESASTNQTSMYLCASSSFGTGLSYEQYFGPGTRLTVT.

This clonotype came up many times. The chain recombines TRBV14 with TRBJ2-1, with 11 bases fitting TRBD2. Losses at the gene ends were 1 base for V and 10 bases for J; bases not matched to a gene: 6. Germline assignment: CDR1 SGHDN and CDR2 FVKESK. The CDR3 runs 15 residues. The CDR3 region is CASSQGTSGPREQFF. The CDR3 coding sequence is TGTGCCAGCAGCCAAGGGACTAGCGGGCCTAGAGAGCAGTTCTTC.

Concerning this clonotype itself: Since a much larger clone is just one base distant, this may be a read error. The J gene is TRBJ1-6, the V gene TRBV12-3 or TRBV12-4; D is ambiguous. V dropped 6 bases and J dropped 18 bases, with 18 bases sitting between them. The CDR3 loop spans 12 amino acids. The CDR3 nucleotides read TGTGCCAGCAGCGCCGATTTAGGGAGTCCCCACTTT. Protein product: CASSADLGSPHF.

The sample holds many counts of this clonotype. The genes are TRBV20-1 and TRBJ2-7; 11 nucleotides align to TRBD2. The CDR3 contains 13 residues. With V trimmed by 8 bases and J by 3 bases, 6 bases remained unmatched. Germline values: CDR1 DFQATT, CDR2 SNEGSKA (reference sequence). The CDR3 sequence: CSPGTSGYYEQYF. CDR3 nucleotides: TGCAGTCCAGGGACTAGCGGATACTACGAGCAGTACTTC.

In this sample, this clonotype turned up many times. J is TRBJ2-5 and V is TRBV10-3; either TRBD1 or TRBD2 may supply D (5 bases each). The CDR3 has 16 residues. Between the trimmed V and J ends, which lost 0 bases and 4 bases, there was a span of 15 bases. CDR1 and CDR2 (germline): ENHRY, SYGVKD. The CDR3 is CAISESPAAGGETQYF. DNA of the CDR3: TGTGCCATCAGTGAGTCCCCAGCGGCTGGGGGAGAGACCCAGTACTTC.

This clonotype came up many times. The rearrangement uses TRBV20-1 and TRBJ2-3, with TRBD2 as a possible D gene (5 bases). The CDR3 extends over 14 amino acids. Between the trimmed V and J ends, which lost 4 bases and 0 bases, there was a span of 11 bases. Looked up from germline, CDR1 is DFQATT and CDR2 is SNEGSKA (reference sequence). This CDR3 is CSATFGSSTDTQYF. In DNA form, the CDR3 reads TGCAGTGCTACCTTTGGGAGTAGCACAGATACGCAGTATTTT.

This clonotype was found many times. The gene calls are TRBV4-3 and TRBJ2-7, with 9 bases lining up with TRBD2. This CDR3 region has 15 residues. Germline CDR1 is LGHNA and CDR2 is YSLEER. J gave up 2 bases and V 0 bases, and 2 bases lay outside the gene matches. The CDR3 region is CASSQELAGAYEQYF. The CDR3 coding sequence is TGCGCCAGCAGCCAAGAATTAGCGGGAGCCTACGAGCAGTACTTC.

This clonotype was counted many times. The rearrangement links TRBV5-1 to TRBJ2-3; the D gene could be TRBD1 or TRBD2 (6 bases each). This CDR3 contains 15 residues. Per the germline V gene, CDR1 is SGHRS and CDR2 is YFSETQ. Deletions cut 0 bases from V and 3 bases from J, with 11 bases between. The CDR3 here is CASSLDGGRTDTQYF. CDR3 nucleotides: TGCGCCAGCAGCTTGGATGGGGGGCGGACAGATACGCAGTATTTT.

This clonotype showed up many times. J is TRBJ2-1 and V is TRBV3-1; D call uncertain. Trimming pared 1 base from V and 13 bases from J, leaving 17 bases between. This CDR3 is 14 amino acids long. Germline-derived CDR1 and CDR2 are LGHDT and YNNKEL (reference sequence). The CDR3: CASSQAFAPGTQFF. The CDR3 DNA sequence: TGTGCCAGCAGCCAAGCTTTCGCTCCTGGTACCCAGTTCTTC.

This clonotype was picked up many times. V and J are TRBV7-8 and TRBJ2-4; D is perhaps TRBD1 (6 bases). The ends were cut back, 2 bases at V and 5 bases at J, with 7 bases in the middle. The CDR3 spans 13 residues. Germline CDR1 is SGHVS and CDR2 is FQNEAQ. DNA of the CDR3: TGTGCCAGCAGCTTAAGGACAGAAAACATTCAGTACTTC. Protein: CASSLRTENIQYF.

At least ten counts were recorded for this clonotype. This sequence joins TRBV4-1 and TRBJ2-3, with TRBD2 matching over 11 bases. CDR1 is MGHRA and CDR2 is YSYEKL in the germline V gene. This CDR3 spans 17 amino acids. Unmatched junction bases numbered 7, after V lost 0 bases and J lost 5 bases. The DNA of the CDR3 is TGCGCCAGCAGCCAAGATATAGCGGGAGGGCTTGTAGATACGCAGTATTTT. Translating it yields CASSQDIAGGLVDTQYF.

This clonotype has at least ten counts. The chain carries TRBV20-1 and TRBJ2-7; the match to TRBD1 covers 8 bases. Germline V CDR1 and CDR2: DFQATT, SNEGSKA (reference sequence). Trimming took 0 bases from V and 4 from J; bases not matched to a gene: 8. This CDR3 contains 15 residues. The CDR3: CSARDPQGAMYEQYF. CDR3 in DNA: TGCAGTGCTAGAGATCCCCAGGGGGCTATGTACGAGCAGTACTTC.

The chain recombines TRBV3-1 with TRBJ1-1; 9 bases agree with TRBD1. Looked up from germline, CDR1 is LGHDT and CDR2 is YNNKEL (reference sequence). This CDR3 comprises 15 residues. V shed 4 bases, J shed 2 bases, and the junction held 5 bases outside the gene matches. The CDR3 DNA reads as TGTGCCAGCAGCCCAGGGGACAGGGCTAACACTGAAGCTTTCTTT. Protein: CASSPGDRANTEAFF. The complete variable domain, with remaining parts taken from reference TRBV3-1 and TRBJ1-1, reads DTAVSQTPKYLVTQMGNDKSIKCEQNLGHDTMYWYKQDSKKFLKIMFSYNNKELIINETVPNRFSPKSPDKAHLNLHINSLELGDSAVYFCASSPGDRANTEAFFGQGTRLTVV.